The clone carrying this T cell receptor beta chain has only one observation. This sample is drawn from a study of T cell changes during pregnancy in multiple sclerosis. Measured with immunoSEQ multiplex PCR; TCRdb has only the in-frame clones, and not every one. The profile shows about 75,000 clones, 94% of them singletons. V dropped 2 bases and J dropped 5 bases, with 14 bases sitting between them. The CDR3 sequence is 14 residues long. Germline CDR1 and CDR2: SGHTS and YDEGEE. This chain uses TRBV5-8 with TRBJ2-7, with D perhaps matching TRBD1 (6 bases). The receptor comes from a female donor with multiple sclerosis, enrolled in a pregnancy study. Material: CD4+ T cells from peripheral blood mononuclear cells, obtained after pregnancy. The CDR3 reads CASSFGQSANEQYF. The CDR3 coding sequence is TGTGCCAGCAGCTTTGGACAGTCAGCGAACGAGCAGTACTTC.